Listed below are T cell receptor beta chains from one sample, sequenced in a study of blood T cell repertoires in COVID-19. Measured with immunoSEQ multiplex PCR; TCRdb has only the in-frame clones, and not every one. The sample carries approximately 440,000 clones, 75% to 90% recorded once. Source material: PBMCs or T cells enriched from blood (not recorded which). The source of these receptors is a woman younger than 30 who had recovered from COVID-19. Each CDR3 is given with its conserved first and last residue. The order of the fields is V gene, clone size, J gene, D gene, CDR3 DNA, CDR3 protein. A D gene is named only where the DNA matches it firmly. Expanded clones get a size class; other rows say once, few or many, or leave the size out.

>TRBV30|once|TRBJ2-7|TRBD1
TGTGCCTGGGGACAGGGTAGTGGGTCCTACGAGCAGTACTTC
CAWGQGSGSYEQYF
>TRBV3-1/TRBV3-2|-|TRBJ2-6|TRBD1
TGTGCCAGCAGCCAAGGCCAGGGGGCTTCTGGGGCCAACGTCCTGACTTTC
CASSQGQGASGANVLTF
>TRBV7-9|-|TRBJ1-1|-
TGTGCCAGCAGCCGGGAAATGAACACTGAAGCTTTCTTT
CASSREMNTEAFF
>TRBV5-4|-|TRBJ1-6|TRBD1
TGTGCCAGCAGCTTGGATCCCGGGACAGGCGGTTCACCCCTCCACTTT
CASSLDPGTGGSPLHF
>TRBV30|-|TRBJ1-6|-
TGTGCCTGGAGATTCAGGGTAAATGAGTCACCCCTCCACTTT
CAWRFRVNESPLHF
>TRBV2|-|TRBJ1-2|TRBD1
TGTGCTAGCAGTATCCTTACAGGGGGCTGGACCTATGGCTACACCTTC
CASSILTGGWTYGYTF
>TRBV12-3/TRBV12-4|-|TRBJ1-6|TRBD1
TGTGCCAGTTCGGACAGGACTTCACCCCTCCACTTT
CASSDRTSPLHF
>TRBV9|-|TRBJ2-7|-
TGTGCCAGCAGCCTCTCTAGTCGGGGCGAGCAGTACTTC
CASSLSSRGEQYF
>TRBV25-1|few|TRBJ1-2|-
TGTGCCAGCAGTTCTGCTGATCCGGGCTATGGCTACACCTTC
CASSSADPGYGYTF
>TRBV30|-|TRBJ2-7|TRBD2
TGTGCCTCTATGACTAGCGGGGGCTCCTACGAGCAGTACTTC
CASMTSGGSYEQYF
>TRBV30|-|TRBJ2-2|-
TGTGCCTCGATAATTTGGGGGGCGGGGGCGAGCACCGGGGAGCTGTTTTTT
CASIIWGAGASTGELFF
>TRBV5-1|few|TRBJ1-5|-
TGCGCCAGCAGCCTCGACAGCGATCAGCCCCAGCATTTT
CASSLDSDQPQHF
>TRBV28|-|TRBJ2-3|-
TGTGCCAGCAGTTCAAATGAGGGCAGTTACGGAGATACGCAGTATTTT
CASSSNEGSYGDTQYF
>TRBV5-1|-|TRBJ1-2|-
TGCGCCAGCAGCTTGGACAGCAACTATGGCTACACCTTC
CASSLDSNYGYTF
>TRBV4-2|-|TRBJ2-1|TRBD2
TGTGCCAGCAGCCAAGATCGTACTAGCGGGGGCGGTAGGAATGAGCAGTTCTTC
CASSQDRTSGGGRNEQFF
>TRBV7-9|-|TRBJ2-3|TRBD1
TGTGCCAGCAGCTTAGGAGGGGGCCTCACAGATACGCAGTATTTT
CASSLGGGLTDTQYF
>TRBV5-1|-|TRBJ2-1|TRBD2
TGCGCCAGCAGCTTGGCCGGGACTAGCGGGGGTTCCTACAATGAGCAGTTCTTC
CASSLAGTSGGSYNEQFF
>TRBV7-9|-|TRBJ2-7|TRBD2
TGTGCCAGCAGCTTGTGTCGGGGGGGTAGCTGCGAGCAGTACTTC
CASSLCRGGSCEQYF
>TRBV27|-|TRBJ2-7|TRBD2
TGTGCCAGCAGTTGGGAGCGGGGGGGCCCCTACGAGCAGTACTTC
CASSWERGGPYEQYF
>TRBV28|-|TRBJ2-7|-
TGTGCCAGCAGTCGGGTGAGGGGGTACGAGCAGTACTTC
CASSRVRGYEQYF
>TRBV27|-|TRBJ1-6|-
TGTGCCAGCAGTTCCTCCCAGGGGAATTCACCCCTCCACTTT
CASSSSQGNSPLHF
>TRBV30|-|TRBJ1-4|TRBD1
TGTGCCTGGAGTGTGACAGGGTTCAATGAAAAACTGTTTTTT
CAWSVTGFNEKLFF
>TRBV5-6|-|TRBJ1-1|TRBD1
TGTGCCAGCAGCTTAAAACAGGGGGTGAACACTGAAGCTTTCTTT
CASSLKQGVNTEAFF
>TRBV2|-|TRBJ1-5|TRBD1
TGTGCCAGCAGCGAACAGGGGGGACAGCCCCAGCATTTT
CASSEQGGQPQHF
>TRBV2|-|TRBJ2-7|TRBD1
TGTGCCAGCAGGGACAACACAGGGGTGGCGTACGAGCAGTACTTC
CASRDNTGVAYEQYF
>TRBV7-9|-|TRBJ2-3|TRBD1
TGTGCCAGCAGCATGGGACAGGGGGCGGGAGATACGCAGTATTTT
CASSMGQGAGDTQYF
>TRBV2|-|TRBJ1-6|TRBD1
TGTGCCAGCAGGGCTATACAGGGGGATAATTCACCCCTCCACTTT
CASRAIQGDNSPLHF
>TRBV9|-|TRBJ2-1|-
TGTGCCAGCAACCAAGCAGGGTCCCCCTACAATGAGCAGTTCTTC
CASNQAGSPYNEQFF
>TRBV11-2|-|TRBJ2-3|TRBD1
TGTGCCAGCAGCTTAGATCCGCAGGGGGAATATACGCAGTATTTT
CASSLDPQGEYTQYF
>TRBV13|-|TRBJ1-4|-
TGTGCCAGCAGCCAAACACAGGGAACTAATGAAAAACTGTTTTTT
CASSQTQGTNEKLFF
>TRBV4-1|-|TRBJ2-5|-
TGCGCCAGCAGCCAAGTTATTACAGACGGGAGAGAGACCCAGTACTTC
CASSQVITDGRETQYF
>TRBV6-2/TRBV6-3|-|TRBJ1-4|TRBD1
TGTGCCAGCAGTTACTCGGGACAGGGGAAGATTAATGAAAAACTGTTTTTT
CASSYSGQGKINEKLFF
>TRBV10-1|few|TRBJ2-7|-
TGCGCCATTACGACCGACAGCTCCTACGAGCAGTACTTC
CAITTDSSYEQYF
>TRBV6-5|-|TRBJ1-5|TRBD1
TGTGCCAGCAGGAACGGACAGGGCAATCAGCCCCAGCATTTT
CASRNGQGNQPQHF
>TRBV28|-|TRBJ1-2|-
TGTGCCAGCAGTTACCCCCAGGGGTATGGCTACACCTTC
CASSYPQGYGYTF
>TRBV7-2|-|TRBJ1-5|-
TGTGCCAGCAGCTTAAAGGCCGGGCAGCCCCAGCATTTT
CASSLKAGQPQHF
>TRBV7-2|-|TRBJ2-5|-
TGTGCCAGCAGCTTGAACATTGAAGAGACCCAGTACTTC
CASSLNIEETQYF
>TRBV12-5|once|TRBJ1-1|-
TGTGCTAGTGGTTTGTTTATAGCTGAAGCTTTCTTT
CASGLFIAEAFF
>TRBV19|-|TRBJ1-1|-
TGTGCCAGTAGTATCCCCCCGGAGACTGAAGCTTTCTTT
CASSIPPETEAFF
>TRBV5-1|once|TRBJ1-1|TRBD1
TGCGCCAGCAGTTCCTCGGGACAGGGAGAAGCTTTCTTT
CASSSSGQGEAFF
>TRBV11-2|-|TRBJ2-1|TRBD2
TGTGCCAGCAGCTTGAGCGGGGGGGCATCCTACAATGAGCAGTTCTTC
CASSLSGGASYNEQFF
>TRBV30|once|TRBJ1-2|-
TGTGCCTGGAGTGTCCGCTATGGCTACACCTTC
CAWSVRYGYTF
>TRBV2|once|TRBJ1-5|TRBD1
TGTGCCAGCAGTCCGACAGGGCCGGGCCAGCCCCAGCATTTT
CASSPTGPGQPQHF
>TRBV6-5|-|TRBJ1-2|-
TGTGCCAGCGGGGCAGGGCGAGGAGAATATGGCTACACCTTC
CASGAGRGEYGYTF
>TRBV7-9|-|TRBJ1-6|TRBD1
TGTGCCAGCAGTTCCGAAGGGGACAGGGAGGACTCACCCCTCCACTTT
CASSSEGDREDSPLHF
>TRBV23-1|-|TRBJ1-5|TRBD1
TGCGCCAGCCGGGGACAGGCTAATCAGCCCCAGCATTTT
CASRGQANQPQHF
>TRBV2|-|TRBJ2-5|-
TGTGCCAGCAAAGCTTCCGGGGGACAAGAGACCCAGTACTTC
CASKASGGQETQYF
>TRBV6-5|-|TRBJ2-1|-
TGTGCCAGCGGCTCAGGGCCGTACAATGAGCAGTTCTTC
CASGSGPYNEQFF
>TRBV6-6|-|TRBJ1-6|-
TGTGCCAGCAGTTACATGGAGTTCAATTCACCCCTCCACTTT
CASSYMEFNSPLHF
>TRBV2|-|TRBJ1-4|-
TGTGCCAGCAGGGGGACTCTAGAGGGAAAACTGTTTTTT
CASRGTLEGKLFF
>TRBV11-2|-|TRBJ1-2|-
TGTGCCAGCAGCTTCTCCGGACACCTAGTTAACTATGGCTACACCTTC
CASSFSGHLVNYGYTF
>TRBV7-9|once|TRBJ2-7|-
TGTGCCAGCACCAGTGACGGGGGGCCCCTACGAGGGCAGTACTTC
CASTSDGGPLRGQYF
>TRBV3-1/TRBV3-2|-|TRBJ2-1|TRBD1
TGTGCCAGCAGCCAAGAAAGATCGTCCGGGACAGGGGGCTACAATGAGCAGTTCTTC
CASSQERSSGTGGYNEQFF